The present entry profiles one T cell receptor (beta chain) with its context. This clonotype was counted between two and nine times. What this receptor recognizes is not known. No much larger clonotype is one base removed from it; base qualities were not supplied. The germline V gene specifies SGHTA as CDR1 and FQGNSA as CDR2. The CDR3 sequence holds 17 residues, the cysteine and phenylalanine included. Just CDR3 DNA is preserved here, 51 bases in frame from base 1. Relative to germline, V is missing 3 bases and J is missing 2 bases, with 6 bases of the junction outside any gene match. The run used an Illumina NovaSeq 6000. TCRalpha and TCRbeta cDNA libraries were constructed by 5'RACE with constant-segment primers, with sample barcodes and unique molecular identifiers being introduced. RNA was extracted from every sample with Trizol reagent. Library amplification was performed in two PCR steps, and a second sample barcode and Illumina TruSeq adapters were introduced in the second step. Libraries were sequenced on an Illumina NovaSeq with 2 x 150 bp paired-end reads. The authors processed their data as follows. Demultiplexing of reads and collapsing into UMI-guided consensus sequences were performed with migec v1.2.7. Using mixcr v2.1.11, UMI consensuses were aligned to TRA and TRB V and J templates and then assembled into clonotypes. Expanded or contracted clonotypes were those called significant by both edgeR and NoisET, with noise models trained on biological replicates. For edgeR calls, a false discovery rate-adjusted p below 0.01 and a log2 fold-change threshold of 1 were applied. As an exploratory analysis of dynamics, max-normalized trajectories of the 1000 most abundant clonotypes were examined by PCA with hierarchical clustering. Each responding clone was given a CD4 or CD8 phenotype based on the CD4+ and CD8+ repertoires, which had been sequenced separately. TCRdb handled the public reads itself, with Q25 trimming in fastp and clone calling in MiXCR, and kept productive beta chains. Identical CDR3 proteins give one entry, which carries the most common genes and DNA. TCRdb, not the original authors, processed these V and J calls. Recorded for this sample are roughly 86,000 distinct CDR3 sequences; around 15% of them occurred a single time. About 43% of the sample rests with the top ten.

Ficoll-Paque density gradient centrifugation was used to isolate PBMCs. These data are taken from a study of T-cell memory formation after mild COVID-19 (dated by TCRdb to about 2021). Study-level background: TCR sequence clusters from the two donors were found to be largely donor specific. T-cell clones expanding and contracting after mild COVID-19 in a couple of donors were tracked by longitudinal TCRalpha and TCRbeta repertoire sequencing. The cohort comprised two young, previously healthy adult volunteers, one female and one male.

General findings and caveats noted by the study authors: Contracting CD4+ clones turned up mainly in the CM and EM memory subsets, whereas EMRA was where CD8+ clones were enriched. The study included only a couple of mild cases, and larger cohorts that include severe cases with pre-infection samples were judged to be necessary. Whether the second-wave clones peaking on day 37 were SARS-CoV-2 specific was not confirmed. The detection of some responding clones in pre-infection memory suggests that pre-existing cross-reactive memory T cells joined the SARS-CoV-2 response. Balanced CD4/CD8 phenotypes were observed for clones contracting from day 15 to 85, whereas a bias towards CD4+ was observed for a second wave of clones expanding from day 15 to 37.

Recombination connected TRBV7-2 to TRBJ2-5; 13 central nucleotides agree with TRBD2. Sequencing used PBMCs or a T cell subset sorted from them (not recorded which). The receptor's source is a man aged 18 to 29 who had mild COVID-19 (a few samples of this study predate the infection). The sample titles of this study are shuffled in the database, so cell type and time point are left out; the donor was told from shared clones. For the CDR3, the sequence is CASSFWTSGGTQETQYF. The DNA is as follows: TGTGCCAGCAGCTTCTGGACTAGCGGGGGAACACAAGAGACCCAGTACTTC.